Shown below are 3 T cell receptor beta chains from a single sample sequenced in a study of CD8+ T cells in alopecia areata. TCR sequencing used cDNA made by reverse transcription of extracted RNA. Sequencing used immunoSEQ multiplex PCR; TCRdb keeps in-frame clones, though not all of them. Among roughly 150,000 clones listed, 47% were seen once. Sequenced material: CD4+ T cells sorted from blood. The receptors shown here come from a human donor with alopecia areata.

This chain joins TRBV5-1 and TRBJ2-3; D call uncertain. Germline CDR1 and CDR2: SGHRS and YFSETQ. The germline V and J ends were trimmed by 0 bases and 2 bases, with 16 bases remaining between them. The CDR3 runs to 17 residues. CDR3 sequence reads: CASSLASSARNTDTQYF. In DNA, the CDR3 is TGCGCCAGCAGCTTGGCCTCGTCAGCCCGTAACACAGATACGCAGTATTTT.

This clone was recorded a few times. The V and J genes are TRBV29-1 and TRBJ2-2; D not certain. The CDR3 covers 11 residues. Trimming took off 5 bases at V and 5 bases at J, with 6 bases between the two ends. Germline V gives CDR1 SQVTM, CDR2 ANQGSEA. This chain's CDR3 is CSVLSTGELFF. For the CDR3, the DNA is TGCAGCGTTCTTTCTACCGGGGAGCTGTTTTTT.

The V call is TRBV5-4, the J call TRBJ2-5, with 11 bases that match TRBD2. Germline V CDR1 and CDR2: SGHNT, YYREEE (reference sequence). CDR3 length: 17 residues. Trimming removed 4 bases from V and 6 bases from J; junction bases left unmatched: 14. The CDR3 DNA reads TGTGCCAGCAGCCTCAGGCGACTAGCGGGATCCGTACAGACCCAGTACTTC. As protein: CASSLRRLAGSVQTQYF.